This entry features one T cell receptor (beta chain) sequence. The antigen is not known. Patients in the study, people with chemo-refractory metastatic non-small-cell lung cancer, received focal radiation plus ipilimumab CTLA-4 blockade. This sample stems from a study of radiotherapy plus CTLA-4 blockade in lung cancer. Study-level findings and limits: The authors reported that early blood T cell clone dynamics, with interferon-beta, best predicted response. In blood, TCR clones derived from the tumor expanded after radiotherapy plus ipilimumab.

Some clones are missing from TCRdb's copy, which holds only in-frame ones; the method was immunoSEQ multiplex PCR. The sample lists 20,000 to 30,000 clones; 70% to 75% were seen once. Germline assignment: CDR1 MNHNS and CDR2 SASEGT. The CDR3 has 15 amino acids. V lost 5 bases and J lost 6; bases outside the gene matches: 5. Sequenced material: peripheral blood, taken from a patient treated with radiotherapy plus ipilimumab. This clonotype was sampled from a human donor with non-small cell lung cancer whose response to radiotherapy plus ipilimumab could not be evaluated. The genes are TRBV6-1 and TRBJ1-6; TRBD1 aligns across 9 bases. The CDR3 loop is CASSLRGQGNSPLHF. The CDR3, as DNA: TGTGCCAGCAGTCTCCGGGGACAGGGTAATTCACCCCTCCACTTT.